These 27 T cell receptor beta chains share one sample of origin, sequenced in a study of blood T cell repertoires in COVID-19. Assay used: immunoSEQ multiplex PCR; TCRdb lists only in-frame clones, some missing. This table holds around 400,000 clones, approximately 88% found once. Sequenced: peripheral blood. These TCRs come from a man aged 40-49 years with acute or convalescent COVID-19.

This rearrangement joins TRBV27 to TRBJ2-7, with D possibly being TRBD1 (7 bases). The V and J ends lost 2 bases and 6 bases respectively, with 8 bases between them. Germline CDR1 and CDR2: MNHEY and SMNVEV (reference sequence). This CDR3 is 12 amino acids long. CDR3: CASSLQGGEQYF. DNA for the CDR3: TGTGCCAGCAGTTTACAGGGGGGCGAGCAGTACTTC.

CDR3 sequence: CASSGDSFYGYTF. CDR3 DNA sequence: TGTGCCAGCAGCGGGGACAGCTTTTATGGCTACACCTTC. The rearrangement uses TRBV5-4 and TRBJ1-2; 7 positions agree with TRBD1. V trimming: 4 bases; J trimming: 5 bases; junction bases outside the gene matches: 5. This CDR3 has 13 residues. The germline CDR1 and CDR2 sequences are SGHNT and YYREEE (reference sequence).

The rearrangement links TRBV2 to TRBJ2-3; 8 nucleotides line up with TRBD2. The CDR3 is 16 residues long. CDR1 SNHLY and CDR2 FYNNEI come from the germline V gene. Trimming took 3 bases from V and 0 from J; bases not matched to a gene: 5. CDR3: CASSDPSGSSTDTQYF. The CDR3 DNA follows: TGTGCCAGCAGTGATCCTAGCGGGTCTAGCACAGATACGCAGTATTTT.

This rearrangement joins TRBV28 to TRBJ1-2; D remains unclear. Germline values: CDR1 MDHEN, CDR2 SYDVKM. This CDR3 comprises 16 residues. Trimming removed 7 bases from V and 0 bases from J, with 18 bases in between. CDR3 sequence (DNA): TGTGCCAGCAACTCTAGAATGAAACCTGCTAACTATGGCTACACCTTC. It is translated as CASNSRMKPANYGYTF.

On this clone: Within the sample, other DNA sequences also encode this same CDR3. This sequence joins TRBV7-2 and TRBJ1-2; perhaps TRBD1 as D (6 bases). Germline CDR1 and CDR2: SGHTA and FQGNSA. V dropped 0 bases and J dropped 5 bases, with 10 bases sitting between them. The CDR3 runs 14 residues. DNA of the CDR3: TGTGCCAGCAGCTTAGCTGGGGGGGCTTATGGCTACACCTTC. The encoded protein is CASSLAGGAYGYTF.

V and J are TRBV10-3 and TRBJ1-1; tentative D call: TRBD1 (5 bases). The CDR3 has 12 residues. Deletions cut 6 bases from V and 1 base from J, with 6 bases between. Per germline, CDR1 ENHRY and CDR2 SYGVKD. CDR3: CAISRANTEAFF. DNA of the CDR3: TGTGCCATCAGCAGGGCGAACACTGAAGCTTTCTTT.

CDR3 DNA: TGTGCCAGCAGCCCCAAGGGACTAGCGGGGAGGGTCTTCGAGGGAGAGCAGTACTTC. Translation gives CASSPKGLAGRVFEGEQYF. V is TRBV7-6 and J is TRBJ2-7; 13 bases line up with TRBD2. Unmatched junction bases numbered 20, after V lost 5 bases and J lost 7 bases. CDR1 and CDR2 from the germline V gene are SGHVS and FNYEAQ. CDR3 length: 19 residues.

This clone was detected once. The rearrangement links TRBV5-1 to TRBJ2-3; 7 nucleotides line up with TRBD1. The V gene's germline CDR1 is SGHRS and CDR2 YFSETQ. Trimming at V came to 4 bases and at J to 0 bases, leaving 5 bases not matched to a gene. The CDR3 is 15 amino acids. The CDR3 region has the DNA TGCGCCAGCAGCACCCGGGACAGCAGCACAGATACGCAGTATTTT. Its protein is CASSTRDSSTDTQYF.

This clone was counted once. The chain couples TRBV18 to TRBJ2-4, with TRBD1 matching over 7 bases. J lost 1 base, V lost 5 bases, and 29 bases had no gene match. The CDR3 has 23 residues. CDR1 and CDR2 (germline): KGHSH, LQKENI. DNA of the CDR3: TGTGCCAGCTCAGTCCTACAGGGGTCTCTCCAAAGTAGCCCCACCTGGGCCAAAAACATTCAGTACTTC. Translating gives CASSVLQGSLQSSPTWAKNIQYF.

The chain carries TRBV9 and TRBJ2-7, with 9 bases that match TRBD1. Germline V gene lookup returns CDR1 SGDLS and CDR2 YYNGEE. The trim removed 4 bases at V and 0 bases at J, leaving 11 bases unmatched. The CDR3 has 17 amino acids. The CDR3 nucleotides read TGTGCCAGCAGCCCCTCACCCGGGACAGGGAGCTCCTACGAGCAGTACTTC. The encoded protein is CASSPSPGTGSSYEQYF. The complete variable domain, with remaining parts taken from reference TRBV9 and TRBJ2-7, reads DSGVTQTPKHLITATGQRVTLRCSPRSGDLSVYWYQQSLDQGLQFLIQYYNGEERAKGNILERFSAQQFPDLHSELNLSSLELGDSALYFCASSPSPGTGSSYEQYFGPGTRLTVT.

The rearrangement links TRBV7-2 to TRBJ2-3, with 11 bases that match TRBD2. Germline values: CDR1 SGHTA, CDR2 FQGNSA. V lost 3 bases, J lost 1 base, and 0 bases stayed unmatched. CDR3 length: 15 residues. The CDR3, as DNA: TGTGCCAGCAGCTTTAGCGGGGGGGGCACAGATACGCAGTATTTT. The encoded protein is CASSFSGGGTDTQYF. Using reference TRBV7-2 and TRBJ2-3 for the parts outside the CDR3, the full variable domain is GAGVSQSPSNKVTEKGKDVELRCDPISGHTALYWYRQSLGQGLEFLIYFQGNSAPDKSGLPSDRFSAERTGGSVSTLTIQRTQQEDSAVYLCASSFSGGGTDTQYFGPGTRLTVL.

The count of this clone is one. The genes are TRBV11-2 and TRBJ2-7; D perhaps matches TRBD1 (5 bases). The CDR3 consists of 17 residues. Trimming pared 7 bases from V and 3 bases from J, leaving 25 bases between. Germline values: CDR1 SGHAT, CDR2 FQNNGV. CDR3 loop: CASNHLNRISQDYEQYF. The DNA for the CDR3 is TGTGCCAGCAACCACTTAAACAGGATTTCTCAGGACTACGAGCAGTACTTC.

The J gene is TRBJ2-3, the V gene TRBV5-6, with 14 positions matching TRBD2. V lost 4 bases and J lost 9; bases outside the gene matches: 10. Germline CDR1 and CDR2: SGHDT and YYEEEE. The CDR3 contains 16 residues. The CDR3, as DNA: TGTGCCAGCAGCCCTGGACTAGCGGGGGGCGGAACAACGCAGTATTTT. It codes for CASSPGLAGGGTTQYF.

The chain has TRBV6-2 or TRBV6-3 and TRBJ2-7; D is unresolved. V lost 4 bases and J lost 3, with 4 bases in between. This CDR3 is built from 11 residues. From germline, CDR1 is MNHEY and CDR2 SVGEGT. CDR3 coding DNA: TGTGCCAGCAGTTTTCGCTACGAGCAGTACTTC. Protein: CASSFRYEQYF.

The genes are TRBV30 and TRBJ2-5, with D possibly matching TRBD2 (6 bases). The CDR3 is 14 amino acids. Germline lookup yields CDR1 GTSNPN and CDR2 SVGIG (reference sequence). Trimming pared 3 bases from V and 2 bases from J, leaving 13 bases between. The CDR3 bases are TGTGCCTGGAGCCTAGACCGGGAGCAAGAGACCCAGTACTTC. Protein: CAWSLDREQETQYF.

This chain joins TRBV27 and TRBJ2-1, with D unclear. In germline, CDR1 is MNHEY, CDR2 SMNVEV (reference sequence). The CDR3 is made up of 17 amino acids. The V end was cut by 5 bases, the J end by 1 base, with 18 bases between. CDR3 region: CASSLSAVSRSYNEQFF. CDR3 sequence (DNA): TGTGCCAGCAGTCTCTCTGCCGTAAGTCGGTCCTACAATGAGCAGTTCTTC.

This clone was counted a few times. The V and J genes are TRBV6-1 and TRBJ1-1, with 8 positions matching TRBD1. The germline CDR1 and CDR2 sequences are MNHNS and SASEGT. CDR3 length equals 14 residues. With 2 bases clipped from V and 3 bases from J, the junction kept 2 bases outside the gene matches. The DNA for the CDR3 is TGTGCCAGCAGTGAAAGACAGGGGCACACTGAAGCTTTCTTT. Amino acid sequence: CASSERQGHTEAFF.

The J gene is TRBJ1-3, the V gene TRBV25-1; TRBD1 might be the D (6 bases). This CDR3 spans 15 amino acids. The V and J ends lost 6 bases and 1 base respectively, with 13 bases between them. Germline CDR1 and CDR2: MGHDK and SYGVNS. Written as DNA, the CDR3 is TGTGCCAGCAGACCCCGGGGGGCTTCTGGAAACACCATATATTTT. This translates into CASRPRGASGNTIYF.

The gene calls are TRBV7-2 and TRBJ2-2, with D possibly being TRBD1 (5 bases). Germline V gene data show CDR1 as SGHTA and CDR2 as FQGNSA. Trimming stripped 2 bases from V and 3 bases from J, with 10 bases between. This CDR3 is built from 15 residues. The CDR3 DNA follows: TGTGCCAGCAGCTTACAACAGGAGCACACCGGGGAGCTGTTTTTT. Protein product: CASSLQQEHTGELFF.

The chain recombines TRBV4-2 with TRBJ2-7; possibly TRBD2 for D (5 bases). This CDR3 contains 17 residues. V was trimmed by 0 bases and J by 6 bases, leaving 21 bases between them. Germline assignment: CDR1 LGHNA and CDR2 YNFKEQ. This chain's CDR3 is CASSQDRVGEEVSEQYF. The CDR3 DNA reads TGTGCCAGCAGCCAAGATAGGGTCGGAGAGGAGGTCTCCGAGCAGTACTTC.

The chain uses TRBV14 and TRBJ2-7; D is possibly TRBD1 (5 bases). Germline values: CDR1 SGHDN, CDR2 FVKESK. The CDR3 consists of 13 residues. The ends were cut back, 6 bases at V and 5 bases at J, with 14 bases in the middle. The CDR3 nucleotides are TGTGCCAGCAGTCCTACTTCCAGGGACGAGCAGTACTTC. Encoded protein: CASSPTSRDEQYF. The complete variable domain, with remaining parts taken from reference TRBV14 and TRBJ2-7, reads EAGVTQFPSHSVIEKGQTVTLRCDPISGHDNLYWYRRVMGKEIKFLLHFVKESKQDESGMPNNRFLAERTGGTYSTLKVQPAELEDSGVYFCASSPTSRDEQYFGPGTRLTVT.

This clone came up once. The V call is TRBV4-2, the J call TRBJ2-3; no definite D call. The ends were cut back, 1 base at V and 6 bases at J, with 11 bases in the middle. The CDR3 extends over 14 amino acids. CDR1 is LGHNA, CDR2 YNFKEQ, per germline. CDR3 loop: CASSQVSTEDTQYF. CDR3 sequence (DNA): TGTGCCAGCAGCCAAGTCTCGACTGAGGATACGCAGTATTTT.

The rearrangement links TRBV5-1 to TRBJ1-1, with 9 bases fitting TRBD1. From germline, CDR1 is SGHRS and CDR2 YFSETQ. With V trimmed by 7 bases and J by 1 base, 8 bases remained unmatched. The CDR3 sequence is 15 residues long. In DNA, the CDR3 is TGCGCCAGCCGCGAACAGGGGGCTCCGAACACTGAAGCTTTCTTT. It encodes CASREQGAPNTEAFF.

This clone was seen more than once but under ten times. The chain uses TRBV5-1 and TRBJ2-2, with TRBD2 matching over 10 bases. Germline V CDR1 and CDR2: SGHRS, YFSETQ. V was pared by 2 bases and J by 7 bases, with 11 bases of the junction left unmatched. The CDR3 contains 17 residues. The CDR3 nucleotides read TGCGCCAGCAGCTTCCCCGCTAGCGGGAGTTATGTCGGGGAGCTGTTTTTT. Encoded protein: CASSFPASGSYVGELFF. Using reference TRBV5-1 and TRBJ2-2 for the parts outside the CDR3, the full variable domain is KAGVTQTPRYLIKTRGQQVTLSCSPISGHRSVSWYQQTPGQGLQFLFEYFSETQRNKGNFPGRFSGRQFSNSRSEMNVSTLELGDSALYLCASSFPASGSYVGELFFGEGSRLTVL.

The rearrangement joins TRBV5-1 to TRBJ1-2; 7 bases fit TRBD1. The J segment lost 4 bases and the V segment lost 4 bases, leaving 7 bases of the junction unmatched. The germline V gene encodes CDR1 SGHRS and CDR2 YFSETQ. The CDR3 runs to 14 residues. The chain's CDR3 is CASSPTGKGYGYTF. The DNA of the CDR3 is TGCGCCAGCAGCCCGACAGGGAAGGGCTATGGCTACACCTTC.

This clone has only one observation. The chain employs TRBV27 and TRBJ1-5; tentatively, D is TRBD1 (5 bases). V lost 6 bases to trimming and J lost 2 bases, with 14 bases between them. Germline V gene lookup returns CDR1 MNHEY and CDR2 SMNVEV (reference sequence). This CDR3 region has 15 residues. The CDR3 nucleotides read TGTGCCAGCAGCTGGAGGGGAGACGGCAATCAGCCCCAGCATTTT. The encoded protein is CASSWRGDGNQPQHF.

V is TRBV27 and J is TRBJ2-5; 8 positions match TRBD1. The germline gives CDR1 MNHEY, CDR2 SMNVEV (reference sequence). The CDR3 has 13 residues. Trimming at V came to 6 bases and at J to 5 bases, leaving 5 bases not matched to a gene. The CDR3 coding sequence is TGTGCCAGCAGCCCGACAGGGGAGGAGACCCAGTACTTC. Amino acids: CASSPTGEETQYF.